This T cell receptor (beta chain) was recovered during a study of tumor and adjacent non-tumor tissue in lung cancer. Germline CDR1 reads MNHEY; CDR2 reads SVGAGI. This CDR3 is 15 amino acids long. This sample's RNA came from whole unsorted tissue. The library came from three nested PCR rounds adapted from ARM-PCR protocols. MiXCR, run by TCRdb on the multiplex PCR reads, gives a single entry per CDR3 protein. The data show some 200,000 distinct CDR3 sequences, 60% to 85% seen once. To note about this clonotype: One junction end disagrees with the germline gene, perhaps due to a read error.

The sequenced material came from lung tumor tissue. The chain recombines TRBV6-5 with TRBJ1-6; possible D gene TRBD1, 5 bases. The source of this sequence is a man in his 60s with non-small cell lung cancer. The CDR3 DNA follows: TGTGCCAGGAGTTACACGACAGTGACTGATTCACCCCTCCACTTT. This codes for CARSYTTVTDSPLHF.